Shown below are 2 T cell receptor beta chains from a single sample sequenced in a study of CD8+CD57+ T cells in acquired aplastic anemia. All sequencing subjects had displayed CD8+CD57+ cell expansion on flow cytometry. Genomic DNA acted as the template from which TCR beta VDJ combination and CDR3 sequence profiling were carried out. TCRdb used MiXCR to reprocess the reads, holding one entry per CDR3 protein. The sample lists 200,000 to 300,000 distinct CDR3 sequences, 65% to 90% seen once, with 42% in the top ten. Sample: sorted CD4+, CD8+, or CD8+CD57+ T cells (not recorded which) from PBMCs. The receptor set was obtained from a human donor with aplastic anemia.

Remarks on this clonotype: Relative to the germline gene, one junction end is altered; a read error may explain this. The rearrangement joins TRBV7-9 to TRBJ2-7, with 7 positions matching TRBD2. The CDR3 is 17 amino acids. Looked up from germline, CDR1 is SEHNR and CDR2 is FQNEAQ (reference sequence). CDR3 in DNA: TGCGCCAGCAGCCATGACTATACCGGGGGGAGGTCGGGCGAGCAGTACTTC. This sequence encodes CASSHDYTGGRSGEQYF.

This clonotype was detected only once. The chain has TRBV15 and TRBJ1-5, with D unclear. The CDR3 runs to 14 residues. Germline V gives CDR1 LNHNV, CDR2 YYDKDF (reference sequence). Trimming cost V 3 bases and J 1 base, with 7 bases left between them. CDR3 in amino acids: CATSRGSSNQPQHF. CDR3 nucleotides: TGTGCCACCAGCAGGGGCTCCAGCAATCAGCCCCAGCATTTT.